Following are 32 T cell receptor beta chains from one sample sequenced in a study of blood T cell repertoires in COVID-19 (TCRdb year 2020). The library was made by the immunoSEQ multiplex PCR assay. What TCRdb holds here is the immuneACCESS table cut down to in-frame rearrangements. Part of the clones is not present; checked against another copy, under half of the missing clones reflect an unresolved V gene, and the others are unexplained. For this sample the table gives tens of thousands of clones, of which 86% were detected only once. Roughly 30% of the sample lies in the top ten. The source material was peripheral blood. The receptors here all came from a man aged 50-60 years with active or convalescent COVID-19.

This chain joins TRBV14 and TRBJ2-7; TRBD2 aligns across 11 bases. CDR1 is SGHDN and CDR2 is FVKESK in the germline V gene. The V and J ends lost 4 bases and 4 bases, in that order; junction bases with no gene match: 6. This CDR3 comprises 15 residues. The CDR3 region has the DNA TGTGCCAGCAGCCGAGAGACTAGCGGGGTTTACGAGCAGTACTTC. Protein: CASSRETSGVYEQYF.

The chain carries TRBV27 and TRBJ2-7; the D gene is possibly TRBD2 (6 bases). V lost 4 bases, J lost 11 bases, and 12 bases lay in between. Germline values: CDR1 MNHEY, CDR2 SMNVEV (reference sequence). CDR3 length: 11 amino acids. Here the CDR3 reads CASSYAGYKYF. The CDR3 DNA reads as TGTGCCAGCAGTTATGCGGGGTATAAGTACTTC.

The J gene is TRBJ1-4, the V gene TRBV29-1; weak D call: TRBD1 (6 bases). This CDR3 is built from 13 residues. With 3 bases removed from V and 6 bases from J, the gap between germline ends came to 11 bases. In germline, CDR1 is SQVTM, CDR2 ANQGSEA. The CDR3 sequence is CSVEGTGYEKLFF. The CDR3 DNA is TGCAGCGTTGAGGGCACAGGGTATGAAAAACTGTTTTTT.

V is TRBV10-3 and J is TRBJ2-2, with D possibly matching TRBD1 (6 bases). Germline loops: CDR1 ENHRY, CDR2 SYGVKD. Deletions cut 8 bases from V and 2 bases from J, with 9 bases between. This CDR3 region has 13 residues. CDR3 sequence reads: CAIGTQNTGELFF. In nucleotides, the CDR3 is TGTGCCATCGGGACACAAAACACCGGGGAGCTGTTTTTT.

The V and J genes are TRBV24-1 and TRBJ2-1; 12 bases agree with TRBD1. The V gene's germline CDR1 is KGHDR and CDR2 SFDVKD. This CDR3 is built from 13 residues. V was pared by 8 bases and J by 7 bases, with 2 bases of the junction left unmatched. CDR3 nucleotide sequence: TGTGCCACCAAGGGACAGGGGGCAAATGAGCAGTTCTTC. It codes for CATKGQGANEQFF.

This rearrangement joins TRBV24-1 to TRBJ2-1; 8 positions agree with TRBD2. Germline CDR1 KGHDR, CDR2 SFDVKD. This CDR3 contains 16 residues. The ends lost 3 bases at V and 7 bases at J; junction bases unmatched: 10. In nucleotides, the CDR3 is TGTGCCACCAGTGATACGCGGGAGGCCCAACAAAATGAGCAGTTCTTC. This encodes CATSDTREAQQNEQFF.

This clone was recorded once. The V and J genes are TRBV30 and TRBJ1-6, with 8 bases identical to TRBD1. J lost 7 bases, V lost 6 bases, and 5 bases had no gene match. CDR3 length: 13 amino acids. The germline gives CDR1 GTSNPN, CDR2 SVGIG (reference sequence). The CDR3 reads CACRGRGNSPLHF. The CDR3 nucleotides are TGTGCCTGCAGGGGGCGCGGAAATTCACCCCTCCACTTT.

The chain joins TRBV6-5 to TRBJ1-1; no definite D call. The CDR3 is 15 amino acids. Germline CDR1 MNHEY, CDR2 SVGAGI. V lost 0 bases, J lost 4 bases, and 12 bases lay in between. The CDR3 reads CASSYSIAASTEAFF. As DNA, the CDR3 is TGTGCCAGCAGTTACTCGATCGCGGCCAGCACTGAAGCTTTCTTT.

The genes are TRBV5-6 and TRBJ1-1, with D possibly being TRBD1 (5 bases). Germline CDR1 and CDR2: SGHDT and YYEEEE. The CDR3 covers 12 residues. V was cut by 0 bases and J by 10 bases, with 10 bases left in between. This CDR3 is CASSLEGVVAFF. DNA for the CDR3: TGTGCCAGCAGCTTGGAAGGGGTTGTAGCTTTCTTT.

The chain uses TRBV19 and TRBJ2-7, with 9 bases that match TRBD1. There are 13 residues in the CDR3. Germline V lookup: CDR1 LNHDA, CDR2 SQIVND (reference sequence). The J segment lost 5 bases and the V segment lost 4 bases, leaving 3 bases of the junction unmatched. The CDR3 bases are TGTGCCAGTAGTACCACAGGGGGCGACGAGCAGTACTTC. As protein: CASSTTGGDEQYF.

This chain uses TRBV5-1 with TRBJ1-6, with D possibly matching TRBD1 (5 bases). Trimming left V 1 base short and J 10 bases short, with 18 bases between. The CDR3 has 16 amino acids. Per germline, CDR1 SGHRS and CDR2 YFSETQ. CDR3 DNA sequence: TGCGCCAGCAGCTTGTTGGGGGGGACTACTTCCTCACCCCTCCACTTT. It specifies CASSLLGGTTSSPLHF.

The chain recombines TRBV4-1 with TRBJ1-1; TRBD1 matches 8 bases. V was pared by 1 base and J by 1 base, with 2 bases of the junction left unmatched. From germline, CDR1 is MGHRA and CDR2 YSYEKL. CDR3 length: 15 amino acids. CDR3 loop: CASSQGQGPNTEAFF. The CDR3 bases are TGCGCCAGCAGCCAAGGACAGGGGCCGAACACTGAAGCTTTCTTT.

This chain connects TRBV6-5 to TRBJ2-7; a possible D gene is TRBD1 (5 bases). This CDR3 is 12 amino acids long. Germline values: CDR1 MNHEY, CDR2 SVGAGI. V lost 6 bases and J lost 3, with 9 bases in between. DNA for the CDR3: TGTGCCAGCAGAGCCCAGGGCTACGAGCAGTACTTC. Protein: CASRAQGYEQYF.

The gene calls are TRBV5-6 and TRBJ1-1, with TRBD1 matching over 7 bases. CDR1 SGHDT and CDR2 YYEEEE come from the germline V gene. Trimming at V came to 0 bases and at J to 6 bases, leaving 8 bases not matched to a gene. The CDR3 runs to 15 residues. DNA of the CDR3: TGTGCCAGCAGCTTGGTCGACAGGGAGTCCCCTGAAGCTTTCTTT. Amino acid sequence: CASSLVDRESPEAFF.

This clone occurred once. The chain joins TRBV27 to TRBJ1-1; D perhaps matches TRBD1 (6 bases). CDR3 length: 16 residues. CDR1 is MNHEY and CDR2 is SMNVEV in the germline V gene (reference sequence). Deletions cut 5 bases from V and 3 bases from J, with 19 bases between. The CDR3 loop is CASSTLGAGSDTEAFF. The CDR3 nucleotides read TGTGCCAGCAGTACCCTGGGGGCAGGGTCGGACACTGAAGCTTTCTTT.

The chain employs TRBV12-5 and TRBJ2-5; D may be TRBD1 (6 bases). From germline, CDR1 is LGHNT and CDR2 FRNRAP. Between the trimmed V and J ends, which lost 3 bases and 3 bases, there was a span of 11 bases. CDR3 length: 14 amino acids. The CDR3: CASGLQDRKETQYF. The CDR3 region has the DNA TGTGCTAGTGGTTTACAAGACAGGAAAGAGACCCAGTACTTC.

As DNA, the CDR3 is TGTGCCATCAGTAAAGAGCGGAATGAGCAGTTCTTC. Protein product: CAISKERNEQFF. The chain employs TRBV10-3 and TRBJ2-1; tentatively, D is TRBD2 (5 bases). Trimming removed 5 bases from V and 7 bases from J, with 9 bases in between. Germline CDR1 ENHRY, CDR2 SYGVKD. CDR3 length: 12 residues.

This clone is a singleton in its sample. This chain uses TRBV6-5 with TRBJ2-7; 9 bases fit TRBD1. The V segment lost 6 bases and the J segment 6 bases; nucleotides outside the gene matches: 12. Per the germline V gene, CDR1 is MNHEY and CDR2 is SVGAGI. The CDR3 totals 15 residues. DNA for the CDR3: TGTGCCAGCAGCCCGAGTCCGGGACAGGGCGCCGAGCAGTACTTC. Translated: CASSPSPGQGAEQYF.

This rearrangement joins TRBV3-1 (or the pseudogene TRBV3-2) to TRBJ2-1; TRBD2 aligns across 8 bases. The V segment lost 6 bases and the J segment 2 bases; nucleotides outside the gene matches: 6. This CDR3 has 15 amino acids. Germline CDR1 and CDR2: LGHDT and YNNKEL (reference sequence). The CDR3 protein is CASRLRGAPYNEQFF. CDR3 nucleotides: TGTGCCAGCAGATTGCGGGGGGCCCCCTACAATGAGCAGTTCTTC.

In this sample, this clone turned up once. V gene TRBV5-4 combines with J gene TRBJ2-1, with D possibly TRBD1 on 5 matching bases. Trimming removed 1 base from V and 4 bases from J, with 15 bases in between. The CDR3 runs to 16 residues. Looked up from germline, CDR1 is SGHNT and CDR2 is YYREEE (reference sequence). CDR3 residues: CASSLLGLAGYNEQFF. The CDR3, as DNA: TGTGCCAGCAGCTTGTTGGGGCTTGCTGGATACAATGAGCAGTTCTTC.

The CDR3 sequence is CASSQSGTASSPLHF. CDR3 nucleotide sequence: TGTGCCAGCAGCCAGTCCGGGACAGCTAGCTCACCCCTCCACTTT. This chain uses TRBV7-2 with TRBJ1-6; 7 nucleotides match TRBD1. J lost 10 bases, V lost 5 bases, and 11 bases had no gene match. The CDR3 has 15 residues. Germline V gene lookup returns CDR1 SGHTA and CDR2 FQGNSA.

The chain is built from TRBV3-1 (or the pseudogene TRBV3-2) and TRBJ2-3; a possible D gene is TRBD1 (7 bases). Looked up from germline, CDR1 is LGHDT and CDR2 is YNNKEL (reference sequence). The CDR3 length is 15 residues. V was shortened by 1 base and J by 2 bases, with 10 bases between the two germline ends. The CDR3 coding sequence is TGTGCCAGCAGCCAAGCAGGGGGGTTCACAGATACGCAGTATTTT. Amino acid sequence: CASSQAGGFTDTQYF.

This sequence joins TRBV5-1 and TRBJ2-3; the D gene is possibly TRBD1 (6 bases). CDR1 is SGHRS and CDR2 is YFSETQ in the germline V gene. CDR3 size: 15 residues. Between the trimmed V and J ends, which lost 2 bases and 0 bases, there was a span of 10 bases. CDR3 DNA: TGCGCCAGCAGCTTTGGCAGGGGCAGCACAGATACGCAGTATTTT. It encodes CASSFGRGSTDTQYF.

This rearrangement joins TRBV29-1 to TRBJ2-7; tentatively, D is TRBD2 (5 bases). V was clipped by 5 bases and J by 4 bases, with 9 bases between them. Germline V gives CDR1 SQVTM, CDR2 ANQGSEA. This CDR3 is built from 11 residues. CDR3 nucleotide sequence: TGCAGCGTTAGAAGGGAGTACGAGCAGTACTTC. Its translation is CSVRREYEQYF.

The rearrangement links TRBV30 to TRBJ1-2; a weak D match, TRBD1 (6 bases). V was shortened by 2 bases and J by 4 bases, with 20 bases between the two germline ends. The CDR3 is made up of 16 amino acids. Per germline, CDR1 GTSNPN and CDR2 SVGIG (reference sequence). The CDR3 here is CAWSFTGTQLLYGYTF. CDR3 DNA: TGTGCCTGGAGTTTCACCGGGACACAGCTCCTCTATGGCTACACCTTC. Together with reference TRBV30 and TRBJ1-2, the CDR3 gives the full variable domain: SQTIHQWPATLVQPVGSPLSLECTVEGTSNPNLYWYRQAAGRGLQLLFYSVGIGQISSEVPQNLSASRPQDRQFILSSKKLLLSDSGFYLCAWSFTGTQLLYGYTFGSGTRLTVV.

Comment on this clone: Other nucleotide sequences from this sample produce the same CDR3. The chain has TRBV5-4 and TRBJ2-7; D not certain. The CDR3 has 12 residues. With 0 bases removed from V and 4 bases from J, the gap between germline ends came to 5 bases. Germline lookup yields CDR1 SGHNT and CDR2 YYREEE (reference sequence). The DNA of the CDR3 is TGTGCCAGCAGCTTGGACGGGTACGAGCAGTACTTC. Translation: CASSLDGYEQYF.

This clone was counted between two and nine times. V usage is TRBV18 and J usage is TRBJ2-5; D possibly corresponds to TRBD2 (6 bases). V lost 3 bases to trimming and J lost 2 bases, with 13 bases between them. This CDR3 is 15 amino acids long. Germline V lookup: CDR1 KGHSH, CDR2 LQKENI. In DNA form, the CDR3 reads TGTGCCAGCTCACCTACCGGGGGAATACAAGAGACCCAGTACTTC. As protein: CASSPTGGIQETQYF.

This clone came up once. The V and J genes are TRBV2 and TRBJ2-1, with 8 bases aligning to TRBD2. The trim removed 4 bases at V and 3 bases at J, leaving 2 bases unmatched. Germline values: CDR1 SNHLY, CDR2 FYNNEI. The CDR3 covers 14 residues. CDR3 residues: CASSASGGYNEQFF. CDR3 nucleotide sequence: TGTGCCAGCAGTGCAAGCGGGGGCTACAATGAGCAGTTCTTC.

The V gene is TRBV28, the J gene TRBJ2-2, with D tentatively TRBD1 (6 bases). V gave up 0 bases and J gave up 7 bases, with 12 bases separating them. Germline V CDR1 and CDR2: MDHEN, SYDVKM. The CDR3 extends over 15 amino acids. The CDR3 DNA is TGTGCCAGCAGTTTATGGGGGACAAGCGGCGGGGAGCTGTTTTTT. Amino acid sequence: CASSLWGTSGGELFF.

The genes are TRBV4-3 and TRBJ2-1; possibly TRBD2 for D (5 bases). V was shortened by 0 bases and J by 3 bases, with 12 bases between the two germline ends. Per germline, CDR1 LGHNA and CDR2 YSLEER. The CDR3 loop spans 16 amino acids. As DNA, the CDR3 is TGCGCCAGCAGCCAAGATGGTCTAGCCAGCTACAATGAGCAGTTCTTC. Translated, it gives CASSQDGLASYNEQFF.

The rearrangement uses TRBV7-8 and TRBJ2-5, with D perhaps TRBD2 (6 bases). CDR3 length: 15 residues. Trimming removed 1 base at V and 5 bases at J, with 14 bases between. CDR1 SGHVS and CDR2 FQNEAQ come from the germline V gene. The CDR3 nucleotides are TGTGCCAGCAGCTTAGGCGGGACCTGGGGTGAGACCCAGTACTTC. This translates into CASSLGGTWGETQYF.

V usage is TRBV19 and J usage is TRBJ2-7, with a tentative D call TRBD2 (6 bases). Germline CDR1 reads LNHDA; CDR2 reads SQIVND (reference sequence). The CDR3 has 15 residues. Trimming left V 3 bases short and J 6 bases short, with 18 bases between. CDR3 coding DNA: TGTGCCAGTAGTATCTCCTTGCGGGATGATGTCGAGCAGTACTTC. Its translation is CASSISLRDDVEQYF.